These T cell receptor beta chains were read from a single sample in a study of long-term antiretroviral therapy in people with HIV. TCRdb's table, derived via immunoSEQ multiplex PCR, lists solely in-frame clones and lacks some. Among about 28,000 clones, approximately 80% were seen once, and the ten largest hold approximately 8.3%. Here the sequenced sample was unsorted PBMCs, taken 3 years after starting antiretroviral therapy. Receptors were obtained from a man between 35 and 55 years old with HIV. The CDR3 runs from the conserved cysteine through the conserved F or W. D genes are given only for firm matches. Clone size is not always given. Where it is, it says once, few, many or a class for expanded clones.

V gene	J gene	clone size	D gene	CDR3 DNA	CDR3 protein
TRBV10-1	TRBJ1-1	.	.	TGCGCCAGCAGTGAGCCGGTGAACACTGAAGCTTTCTTT	CASSEPVNTEAFF
TRBV7-9	TRBJ2-5	.	TRBD2	TGTGCCAGCACCCTACCTAGAGGACTAGAAGAGACCCAGTACTTC	CASTLPRGLEETQYF
TRBV28	TRBJ1-2	.	.	TGTGCCAGCAGTTTAGCTACAGGGTATGGCTACACCTTC	CASSLATGYGYTF
TRBV5-8	TRBJ1-2	.	.	TGTGCCAGCAGCTTGTTTGTCAGTTCTAACTATGGCTACACCTTC	CASSLFVSSNYGYTF
TRBV5-6	TRBJ2-1	.	TRBD1	TGTGCCAGCAGCCAGGACAGGCTAAGGCAGTTCTTC	CASSQDRLRQFF
TRBV11-2	TRBJ2-5	.	TRBD2	TGTGCCAGCAGCTTATCCAGCGGGGGTGCTGGAGAGACCCAGTACTTC	CASSLSSGGAGETQYF
TRBV19	TRBJ2-2	.	TRBD1	TGTGCCAGTAGTACAGCGACAGGGCCTCCCGGGGAGCTGTTTTTT	CASSTATGPPGELFF
TRBV7-2	TRBJ1-1	.	.	TGTGCCAGCAGCTTATGGGGGGAAAGGGCTGAAGCTTTCTTT	CASSLWGERAEAFF
TRBV4-2	TRBJ2-7	.	.	TGTGCCAGCAGCCAAGGGTCCACCTACGAGCAGTACTTC	CASSQGSTYEQYF
TRBV7-2	TRBJ2-7	.	.	TGTGCCAGCAGCTTACAGGGGACGAGCGAGCAGTACTTC	CASSLQGTSEQYF
TRBV16	TRBJ2-1	.	TRBD2	TGTGCCAGCAGTAAGGGACTAGCGGGTAATGAGCAGTTCTTC	CASSKGLAGNEQFF
TRBV7-8	TRBJ1-5	.	.	TGTGCCAGCAGCTTAGCCGGTGATCAGCCCCAGCATTTT	CASSLAGDQPQHF
TRBV28	TRBJ1-2	.	TRBD1	TGTGCCAGCAGTTTGACAGGGGGGTTTAACTATGGCTACACCTTC	CASSLTGGFNYGYTF
TRBV13	TRBJ2-7	.	.	TGTGCCAGCACCCTTCCGGGGCAGTCCTACGAGCAGTACTTC	CASTLPGQSYEQYF
TRBV9	TRBJ2-3	few	TRBD2	TGTGCCAGCAGCGGAAGGGCGGGGGGAACAGATACGCAGTATTTT	CASSGRAGGTDTQYF
TRBV10-3	TRBJ2-5	.	.	TGTGCCATCAGTGACCCGAACCGGGCACAAGAGACCCAGTACTTC	CAISDPNRAQETQYF
TRBV7-2	TRBJ2-7	.	.	TGTGCCAGCAGTCACAGCTACGAGCAGTACTTC	CASSHSYEQYF
TRBV2	TRBJ2-5	.	TRBD1	TGTGCCAGCAGCACAGGGGTCCTCGGCCAAGAGACCCAGTACTTC	CASSTGVLGQETQYF
TRBV15	TRBJ1-1	.	.	TGTGCCACCAGCAGAGATAAGGGGGAGAACACTGAAGCTTTCTTT	CATSRDKGENTEAFF
TRBV12-5	TRBJ2-7	once	.	TGTGCTAGTGGTTTGGTAAGGGGGACGGATCTGGCCTACGAGCAGTACTTC	CASGLVRGTDLAYEQYF
TRBV18	TRBJ2-1	.	TRBD2	TGTGCCAGCTCAACGGGACTAGCGGAATACAATGAGCAGTTCTTC	CASSTGLAEYNEQFF
TRBV27	TRBJ2-1	.	.	TGTGCCAGCAGTGAGCTAACGACTACTACCGAGCAGTTCTTC	CASSELTTTTEQFF
TRBV10-2	TRBJ2-7	.	.	TGCGCCAGCAGTGTCCCCGTCGGGGGAGAGCAGTACTTC	CASSVPVGGEQYF
TRBV7-6	TRBJ2-5	.	.	TGTGCCAGCAGCTTAGGGGCAGCTCGATACGAGACCCAGTACTTC	CASSLGAARYETQYF
TRBV5-5	TRBJ1-2	few	.	TGTGCCAGCAGCTTGGAGACTAACTATGGCTACACCTTC	CASSLETNYGYTF
TRBV10-2	TRBJ2-3	.	.	TGCGCCAGCAGTGAGTCGGGTGGGGGTAGCACAGATACGCAGTATTTT	CASSESGGGSTDTQYF
TRBV11-2	TRBJ1-2	.	.	TGTGCCCTAAAAGAAGGCGGTCACAGGTATGGCTACACCTTC	CALKEGGHRYGYTF
TRBV27	TRBJ2-1	.	TRBD2	TGTGCCAGCAGTTTTAGAACTAGCGGGAGCAATGAGCAGTTCTTC	CASSFRTSGSNEQFF
TRBV18	TRBJ1-1	.	.	TGTGCCAGCTCACCCGGACAGTTTGAAGCTTTCTTT	CASSPGQFEAFF